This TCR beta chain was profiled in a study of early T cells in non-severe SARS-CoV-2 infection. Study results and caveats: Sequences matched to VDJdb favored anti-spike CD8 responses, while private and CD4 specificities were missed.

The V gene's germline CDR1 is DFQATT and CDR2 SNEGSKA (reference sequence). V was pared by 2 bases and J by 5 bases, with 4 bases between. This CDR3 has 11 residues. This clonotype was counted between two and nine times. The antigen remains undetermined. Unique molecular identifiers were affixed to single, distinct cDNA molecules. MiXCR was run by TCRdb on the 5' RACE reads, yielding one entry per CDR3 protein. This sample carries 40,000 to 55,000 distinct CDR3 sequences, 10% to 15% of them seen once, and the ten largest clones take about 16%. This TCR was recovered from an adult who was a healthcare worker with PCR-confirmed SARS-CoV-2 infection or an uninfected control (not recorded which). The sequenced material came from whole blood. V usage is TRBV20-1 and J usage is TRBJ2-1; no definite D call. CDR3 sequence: CSARFDNEQFF. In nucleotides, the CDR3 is TGCAGTGCTAGATTCGACAATGAGCAGTTCTTC.